The clone carrying this T cell receptor (beta chain) showed up many times. The antigen remains unidentified. Amplified TCR beta CDR3 regions derived from RNA transcripts. TCR CDR3 underwent first-round RT-PCR with the HTBI primer set. TCRdb redid the calling of the multiplex PCR reads with MiXCR, one entry per CDR3 protein. The sample includes approximately 640,000 distinct CDR3 sequences, under 20% of them seen just once. This sample was included in a study of T cells in Graves' hyperthyroidism and ophthalmopathy. Study outcomes and limitations: The blood repertoire included most of the expanded thyroid clonotypes above 0.001. Ophthalmopathy could be told apart from stable hyperthyroidism with a 13 V-J model.

Patients aged 18 to 65 had newly diagnosed hyperthyroidism of under 2 months' duration. The CDR3 sequence is 14 residues long. V was shortened by 6 bases and J by 3 bases, with 14 bases between the two germline ends. Source material: blood. The receptor was isolated from a woman aged 30 to 39 with Graves' hyperthyroidism. The chain carries TRBV12-3 or TRBV12-4 and TRBJ1-1; tentatively, D is TRBD1 (6 bases). CDR3 nucleotides: TGTGCCAGCAGGCGCCCGGGACACCACACTGAAGCTTTCTTT. Translating it yields CASRRPGHHTEAFF.